This entry is about one T cell receptor (beta chain). The antigen remains unidentified. The entry originates in a study of T-cell reconstitution after alpha-beta-depleted transplantation in children. Study-level findings and limits: One year after transplant, T-cell counts and diversity came mostly from newly produced T cells. Some patients owed their high day-60 TCRbeta diversity to surviving recipient T cells and thymic progenitors. Roughly two months post-transplant, alpha-beta T cells reportedly originated from several hundred graft clones that had expanded.

Library preparation (for TCRbeta) was performed with unique molecular identifiers. One entry per CDR3 protein results from TCRdb running MiXCR on the PCR reads. The sample lists a few hundred thousand distinct CDR3 sequences; approximately 30% were seen once. The length of the CDR3 is 16 residues. CDR1 and CDR2 from the germline V gene are SGHRS and YFSETQ. The V end was cut by 4 bases, the J end by 6 bases, with 20 bases between. The chain joins TRBV5-1 to TRBJ1-3, with D tentatively TRBD1 (5 bases). The sample here was PBMCs, taken before TCRalphabeta/CD19-depleted stem cell transplant. This receptor was obtained from a boy in the first two years of life with Wiskott-Aldrich syndrome, due to receive a stem cell transplant. As DNA, the CDR3 is TGCGCCAGCAGCGGAGAAGACTCCCTAGGGACAAACACCATATATTTT. It codes for CASSGEDSLGTNTIYF.